This is a list of T cell receptor beta chains from one sample in a study of CD8 T cells in ankylosing spondylitis. From the 5' RACE reads, TCRdb called clonotypes with MiXCR, one entry per CDR3 protein. The table has roughly 700,000 distinct CDR3 sequences, roughly 19% seen once. Material: blood, either unsorted or a sorted T cell fraction (not recorded which). These receptors came from a male donor with ankylosing spondylitis. Both conserved end residues are part of each CDR3. Fields, in order: CDR3 length, J gene, clone size, D gene, V gene, CDR3 protein, CDR3 DNA. The D gene is left open where the match is weak. Size is stated for part of the rows, as once, few or many counts, or as a class when the clone is expanded.

length: 16; J: TRBJ2-1; size: few; D: .; V: TRBV7-9; CDR3: CASSLDEGGRFDEQFF; DNA: TGTGCCAGCAGCTTAGATGAGGGGGGCCGGTTCGATGAGCAGTTCTTC
length: 15; J: TRBJ1-1; size: .; D: .; V: TRBV29-1; CDR3: CSARGVEGPGTEAFF; DNA: TGCAGCGCCCGAGGGGTTGAGGGGCCGGGAACTGAAGCTTTCTTT
length: 15; J: TRBJ2-2; size: .; D: .; V: TRBV30; CDR3: CAWSVLGQNTGELFF; DNA: TGTGCCTGGAGTGTTCTGGGACAAAACACCGGGGAGCTGTTTTTT
length: 13; J: TRBJ1-1; size: few; D: .; V: TRBV20-1; CDR3: CSANPTKNTEAFF; DNA: TGCAGTGCAAACCCGACGAAGAACACTGAAGCTTTCTTT
length: 16; J: TRBJ2-3; size: many; D: .; V: TRBV24-1; CDR3: CATSDFQETSTDTQYF; DNA: TGTGCCACCAGTGATTTCCAGGAAACGAGCACAGATACGCAGTATTTT
length: 11; J: TRBJ2-1; size: few; D: .; V: TRBV3-1; CDR3: CASSHANEQFF; DNA: TGTGCCAGCAGCCACGCCAATGAGCAGTTCTTC
length: 14; J: TRBJ2-3; size: many; D: .; V: TRBV12-3/TRBV12-4; CDR3: CASSFTTSTDTQYF; DNA: TGTGCCAGCAGTTTTACTACTAGCACAGATACGCAGTATTTT
length: 12; J: TRBJ2-1; size: many; D: .; V: TRBV7-9; CDR3: CASSPIYNEQFF; DNA: TGTGCCAGCAGCCCTATCTACAATGAGCAGTTCTTC
length: 15; J: TRBJ2-2; size: few; D: TRBD2; V: TRBV20-1; CDR3: CSASLAGGNTGELFF; DNA: TGCAGTGCCAGCCTAGCGGGGGGGAACACCGGGGAGCTGTTTTTT
length: 13; J: TRBJ1-2; size: few; D: .; V: TRBV5-1; CDR3: CASSLEGTPGYTF; DNA: TGCGCCAGCAGCTTGGAAGGGACTCCCGGCTACACCTTC
length: 16; J: TRBJ2-3; size: .; D: .; V: TRBV11-1; CDR3: CASSFGTGRSTDTQYF; DNA: TGTGCCAGCAGTTTTGGGACGGGGCGGAGCACAGATACGCAGTATTTT
length: 16; J: TRBJ2-2; size: .; D: .; V: TRBV5-6; CDR3: CASSLESGLYSGELFF; DNA: TGTGCCAGCAGCTTGGAGTCAGGATTGTACTCCGGGGAGCTGTTTTTT
length: 18; J: TRBJ2-2; size: few; D: TRBD2; V: TRBV12-3/TRBV12-4; CDR3: CASSSWTSGRANTGELFF; DNA: TGTGCCAGCAGTTCCTGGACTAGCGGGAGGGCAAACACCGGGGAGCTGTTTTTT
length: 14; J: TRBJ2-1; size: .; D: .; V: TRBV15; CDR3: CATSRDRGLDEQFF; DNA: TGTGCCACCAGCAGAGATCGAGGGTTAGATGAGCAGTTCTTC
length: 13; J: TRBJ2-1; size: .; D: .; V: TRBV2; CDR3: CASSPPDYNEQFF; DNA: TGTGCCAGCAGCCCACCCGACTACAATGAGCAGTTCTTC
length: 13; J: TRBJ2-7; size: .; D: .; V: TRBV3-1; CDR3: CASSRDAPYEQYF; DNA: TGTGCCAGCAGCCGGGACGCCCCCTACGAGCAGTACTTC
length: 14; J: TRBJ2-1; size: few; D: TRBD2; V: TRBV12-3/TRBV12-4; CDR3: CASSKRGEYNEQFF; DNA: TGTGCCAGCAGTAAGCGGGGGGAATACAATGAGCAGTTCTTC
length: 18; J: TRBJ2-7; size: .; D: TRBD1; V: TRBV27; CDR3: CASSLLHPSSGQGHEQYF; DNA: TGTGCCAGCAGTTTACTTCACCCCTCGTCGGGACAGGGCCACGAGCAGTACTTC
length: 11; J: TRBJ2-7; size: many; D: TRBD1; V: TRBV10-3; CDR3: CAILDRLGRYF; DNA: TGTGCCATCCTGGACAGGCTGGGCAGGTACTTC
length: 13; J: TRBJ1-1; size: few; D: .; V: TRBV20-1; CDR3: CSARHGTEHEAFF; DNA: TGCAGTGCTAGACACGGGACGGAACATGAAGCTTTCTTT
length: 12; J: TRBJ1-1; size: few; D: .; V: TRBV12-3/TRBV12-4; CDR3: CASSTTNTEAFF; DNA: TGTGCCAGCAGTACAACGAACACTGAAGCTTTCTTT
length: 14; J: TRBJ2-5; size: .; D: .; V: TRBV27; CDR3: CASSYWGRQETQYF; DNA: TGTGCCAGCAGTTATTGGGGGCGTCAAGAGACCCAGTACTTC
length: 15; J: TRBJ2-3; size: .; D: TRBD2; V: TRBV7-9; CDR3: CASRVAGEGTDTQYF; DNA: TGTGCCAGCAGGGTAGCGGGAGAAGGCACAGATACGCAGTATTTT
length: 16; J: TRBJ2-5; size: .; D: TRBD2; V: TRBV6-5; CDR3: CASSNGLAMGSETQYF; DNA: TGTGCCAGCAGTAACGGACTAGCAATGGGATCAGAGACCCAGTACTTC
length: 14; J: TRBJ2-1; size: .; D: .; V: TRBV6-1; CDR3: CASNNRVGYNEQFF; DNA: TGTGCCAGCAATAACAGGGTTGGTTACAATGAGCAGTTCTTC
length: 16; J: TRBJ2-5; size: .; D: TRBD2; V: TRBV20-1; CDR3: CSAGTAGGDLQETQYF; DNA: TGCAGTGCTGGTACAGCGGGGGGCGATTTACAAGAGACCCAGTACTTC
length: 15; J: TRBJ1-1; size: .; D: TRBD1; V: TRBV6-2/TRBV6-3; CDR3: CASSPQGAMDTEAFF; DNA: TGTGCCAGCAGTCCTCAGGGGGCTATGGACACTGAAGCTTTCTTT
length: 13; J: TRBJ2-1; size: .; D: .; V: TRBV7-2; CDR3: CASSLAAHHEQFF; DNA: TGTGCCAGCAGCTTAGCCGCGCACCATGAGCAGTTCTTC
length: 17; J: TRBJ2-3; size: .; D: TRBD1; V: TRBV10-3; CDR3: CAISRVEGQGASDTQYF; DNA: TGTGCCATCAGCCGAGTCGAGGGACAGGGGGCTTCAGATACGCAGTATTTT
length: 15; J: TRBJ2-1; size: many; D: TRBD1; V: TRBV28; CDR3: CASSSPGQGLNEQFF; DNA: TGTGCCAGCAGTTCTCCGGGACAGGGGTTGAATGAGCAGTTCTTC
length: 15; J: TRBJ2-5; size: .; D: .; V: TRBV5-1; CDR3: CASTLTGAVQETQYF; DNA: TGCGCCAGCACCTTGACTGGGGCGGTACAAGAGACCCAGTACTTC
length: 16; J: TRBJ2-2; size: .; D: .; V: TRBV12-3/TRBV12-4; CDR3: CASSFTGGGGTGELFF; DNA: TGTGCCAGCAGTTTCACCGGGGGAGGCGGCACCGGGGAGCTGTTTTTT
length: 13; J: TRBJ1-1; size: few; D: TRBD1; V: TRBV29-1; CDR3: CSTQTGENTEAFF; DNA: TGCAGCACCCAGACAGGGGAGAACACTGAAGCTTTCTTT
length: 13; J: TRBJ2-7; size: few; D: .; V: TRBV9; CDR3: CASSVMSDYEQYF; DNA: TGTGCCAGCAGCGTAATGTCCGATTACGAGCAGTACTTC
length: 13; J: TRBJ1-1; size: .; D: .; V: TRBV12-3/TRBV12-4; CDR3: CASSSSESTEAFF; DNA: TGTGCCAGCAGTTCCTCAGAGTCCACTGAAGCTTTCTTT
length: 15; J: TRBJ2-3; size: .; D: .; V: TRBV6-2/TRBV6-3; CDR3: CASRIGKVGTDTQYF; DNA: TGTGCCAGCAGGATCGGGAAGGTCGGCACAGATACGCAGTATTTT
length: 12; J: TRBJ2-5; size: .; D: .; V: TRBV5-1; CDR3: CASTDSSETQYF; DNA: TGCGCCAGCACAGACAGTAGCGAGACCCAGTACTTC
length: 17; J: TRBJ2-2; size: .; D: TRBD1; V: TRBV7-9; CDR3: CASIRSTGALNTGELFF; DNA: TGTGCCAGCATCCGGTCGACAGGGGCCTTGAACACCGGGGAGCTGTTTTTT
length: 15; J: TRBJ2-1; size: .; D: .; V: TRBV4-2; CDR3: CASSQVDSAYNEQFF; DNA: TGTGCCAGCAGCCAAGTGGATTCAGCCTACAATGAGCAGTTCTTC
length: 13; J: TRBJ2-5; size: .; D: .; V: TRBV11-2; CDR3: CASSLDQGRFPYF; DNA: TGTGCCAGCAGCTTAGATCAGGGGCGGTTTCCGTACTTC
length: 12; J: TRBJ2-3; size: few; D: .; V: TRBV25-1; CDR3: CATRDTTDTQYF; DNA: TGTGCCACCCGGGACACCACAGATACGCAGTATTTT
length: 13; J: TRBJ1-1; size: .; D: .; V: TRBV20-1; CDR3: CSARGMHGEEAFF; DNA: TGCAGTGCTAGAGGGATGCACGGCGAAGAAGCTTTCTTT
length: 13; J: TRBJ1-1; size: .; D: TRBD1; V: TRBV2; CDR3: CASNTQGATEAFF; DNA: TGTGCCAGCAATACTCAGGGGGCCACTGAAGCTTTCTTT
length: 15; J: TRBJ1-5; size: .; D: .; V: TRBV6-5; CDR3: CASSYSGVGNQPQHF; DNA: TGTGCCAGCAGTTACTCGGGGGTTGGCAATCAGCCCCAGCATTTT
length: 14; J: TRBJ2-7; size: .; D: TRBD1; V: TRBV10-3; CDR3: CAISPTGETYEQYF; DNA: TGTGCCATCAGTCCAACAGGGGAAACCTACGAGCAGTACTTC
length: 16; J: TRBJ2-3; size: .; D: TRBD1; V: TRBV12-3/TRBV12-4; CDR3: CASRPGTGAGTDTQYF; DNA: TGTGCCAGCAGACCCGGGACAGGGGCCGGCACAGATACGCAGTATTTT
length: 14; J: TRBJ1-2; size: many; D: TRBD1; V: TRBV7-8; CDR3: CASSFRDRDYGYTF; DNA: TGTGCCAGCAGCTTCCGGGACAGAGACTATGGCTACACCTTC
length: 15; J: TRBJ2-1; size: .; D: TRBD2; V: TRBV12-3/TRBV12-4; CDR3: CASSLLAGVRNEQFF; DNA: TGTGCCAGCAGTTTATTAGCGGGGGTTCGCAATGAGCAGTTCTTC
length: 14; J: TRBJ2-3; size: few; D: .; V: TRBV6-1; CDR3: CSTRRGQSTDTQYF; DNA: TGTTCAACGAGGAGGGGGCAAAGCACAGATACGCAGTATTTT
length: 14; J: TRBJ2-7; size: .; D: TRBD1; V: TRBV27; CDR3: CASSSGQGDNEQYF; DNA: TGTGCCAGCAGTTCGGGACAGGGTGACAACGAGCAGTACTTC
length: 15; J: TRBJ1-3; size: .; D: .; V: TRBV20-1; CDR3: CSASAGLLSGNTIYF; DNA: TGCAGTGCTAGTGCCGGGCTACTCTCTGGAAACACCATATATTTT
length: 16; J: TRBJ2-5; size: .; D: .; V: TRBV5-1; CDR3: CASSLHRDGGGADQYF; DNA: TGCGCCAGCAGCTTGCACCGGGACGGAGGGGGGGCTGACCAGTACTTC
length: 14; J: TRBJ2-2; size: .; D: .; V: TRBV12-3/TRBV12-4; CDR3: CASSLGIHTGELFF; DNA: TGTGCCAGCAGTTTAGGGATCCACACCGGGGAGCTGTTTTTT
length: 15; J: TRBJ2-7; size: few; D: .; V: TRBV4-1; CDR3: CASSHGRATPYEQYF; DNA: TGCGCCAGCAGCCACGGCCGGGCCACACCTTACGAGCAGTACTTC
length: 16; J: TRBJ2-3; size: few; D: TRBD2; V: TRBV7-9; CDR3: CASSVTSGGSTDTQYF; DNA: TGTGCCAGCAGCGTGACTAGCGGGGGGAGTACAGATACGCAGTATTTT
length: 12; J: TRBJ1-1; size: .; D: .; V: TRBV28; CDR3: CASSPPLTEAFF; DNA: TGTGCCAGCAGTCCCCCCTTGACTGAAGCTTTCTTT
length: 12; J: TRBJ2-7; size: .; D: .; V: TRBV7-8; CDR3: CASSLPIGEQYF; DNA: TGTGCCAGCAGCCTACCGATAGGCGAGCAGTACTTC
length: 14; J: TRBJ1-4; size: few; D: .; V: TRBV5-1; CDR3: CASRKIATNEKLFF; DNA: TGCGCCAGCAGGAAGATTGCAACTAATGAAAAACTGTTTTTT
length: 14; J: TRBJ2-2; size: .; D: .; V: TRBV6-1; CDR3: CASSEDGTHGELFF; DNA: TGTGCCAGCAGTGAAGACGGGACTCACGGGGAGCTGTTTTTT